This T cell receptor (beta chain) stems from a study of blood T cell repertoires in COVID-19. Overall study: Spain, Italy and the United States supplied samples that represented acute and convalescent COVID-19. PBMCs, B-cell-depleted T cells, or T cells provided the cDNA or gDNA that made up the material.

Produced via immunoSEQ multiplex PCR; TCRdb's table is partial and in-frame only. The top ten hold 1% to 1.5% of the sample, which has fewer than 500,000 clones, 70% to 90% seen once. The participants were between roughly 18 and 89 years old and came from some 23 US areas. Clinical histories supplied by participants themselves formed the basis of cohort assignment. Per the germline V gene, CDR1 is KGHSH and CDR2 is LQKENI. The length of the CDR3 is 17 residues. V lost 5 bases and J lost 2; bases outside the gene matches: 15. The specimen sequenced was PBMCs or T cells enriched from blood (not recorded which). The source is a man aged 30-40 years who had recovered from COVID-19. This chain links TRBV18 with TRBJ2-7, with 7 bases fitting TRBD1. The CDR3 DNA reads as TGTGCCAGCTCAACCGGACAGGCCACCCTGGTAACCTACGAGCAGTACTTC. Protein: CASSTGQATLVTYEQYF.